The 12 T cell receptor beta chains below all came from one sample that was sequenced in a study of Tregs in tolerant kidney transplant recipients. Using immunoSEQ multiplex PCR, the repertoire was profiled, and TCRdb retains in-frame clones only, with some absent. Counted here are about 110,000 clones, almost 90% occurring once; the ten biggest clones make up just under 0.35%. Sequencing was performed on CD4+ T cells from blood, taken before the transplant. The receptors originated from a human donor who received a combined kidney and bone marrow transplant.

The chain couples TRBV6-6 to TRBJ1-2; 9 bases fit TRBD1. Germline V CDR1 and CDR2: MNHNY, SVGAGI (reference sequence). The CDR3 loop spans 14 amino acids. With V trimmed by 6 bases and J by 4 bases, 6 bases remained unmatched. CDR3 sequence: CASSPGTGIYGYTF. CDR3 DNA sequence: TGTGCCAGCAGCCCAGGGACAGGGATCTATGGCTACACCTTC.

V gene TRBV15 combines with J gene TRBJ1-1; no firm D call. This CDR3 region has 15 residues. The germline V and J ends were trimmed by 0 bases and 1 base, with 9 bases remaining between them. CDR1 LNHNV and CDR2 YYDKDF come from the germline V gene (reference sequence). DNA for the CDR3: TGTGCCACCAGCAGAGATCTCGGGAGGAACACTGAAGCTTTCTTT. It specifies CATSRDLGRNTEAFF.

V gene TRBV13 combines with J gene TRBJ2-3; TRBD2 aligns across 7 bases. Unmatched junction bases numbered 8, after V lost 5 bases and J lost 3 bases. CDR3 length equals 15 residues. Germline V gene data show CDR1 as PRHDT and CDR2 as FYEKMQ (reference sequence). The CDR3 DNA reads TGTGCCAGCAGCCGAAGCGGGAAGGGGACAGATACGCAGTATTTT. Residues: CASSRSGKGTDTQYF. Together with reference TRBV13 and TRBJ2-3, the CDR3 gives the full variable domain: AAGVIQSPRHLIKEKRETATLKCYPIPRHDTVYWYQQGPGQDPQFLISFYEKMQSDKGSIPDRFSAQQFSDYHSELNMSSLELGDSALYFCASSRSGKGTDTQYFGPGTRLTVL.

The chain recombines TRBV4-3 with TRBJ2-1; D possibly corresponds to TRBD2 (6 bases). Trimming cost V 4 bases and J 10 bases, with 23 bases left between them. CDR3 length equals 16 residues. Germline V CDR1 and CDR2: LGHNA, YSLEER. CDR3 loop: CASSPLTDYLGGEQFF. CDR3 nucleotides: TGCGCCAGCAGCCCCCTGACGGACTACCTGGGGGGAGAGCAGTTCTTC.

This sequence joins TRBV19 and TRBJ1-1; 7 bases are shared with TRBD1. The CDR3 covers 14 residues. The V and J ends lost 9 bases and 2 bases, in that order; junction bases with no gene match: 9. Germline lookup yields CDR1 LNHDA and CDR2 SQIVND (reference sequence). Here the CDR3 reads CASRWTGTNTEAFF. CDR3 sequence (DNA): TGTGCCAGCCGATGGACAGGAACCAACACTGAAGCTTTCTTT.

This clone was seen a handful of times. The chain has TRBV7-2 and TRBJ2-3, with a tentative D call TRBD2 (5 bases). Trimming left V 9 bases short and J 2 bases short, with 15 bases between. The CDR3 runs to 14 residues. The germline CDR1 and CDR2 sequences are SGHTA and FQGNSA. The CDR3 protein is CASSRVGNTDTQYF. CDR3 in DNA: TGTGCCAGTTCTCGGGTCGGGAACACAGATACGCAGTATTTT.

The V call is TRBV7-2, the J call TRBJ2-2; D is possibly TRBD2 (5 bases). From germline, CDR1 is SGHTA and CDR2 FQGNSA. V was shortened by 4 bases and J by 4 bases, with 10 bases between the two germline ends. This CDR3 has 14 amino acids. The CDR3 DNA sequence: TGTGCCAGCAGCTCAGAGCGGACCACCGGGGAGCTGTTTTTT. It codes for CASSSERTTGELFF.

This clone was counted between two and nine times. This chain links TRBV14 with TRBJ1-1; TRBD1 matches 7 bases. Unmatched junction bases numbered 2, after V lost 4 bases and J lost 3 bases. Germline CDR1 is SGHDN and CDR2 is FVKESK. This CDR3 has 13 residues. CDR3 bases: TGTGCCAGCAGCCTAGACAGGGACACTGAAGCTTTCTTT. Residues: CASSLDRDTEAFF.

The CDR3 nucleotides read TGCGCCAGCAGCTCCCGGACAGGGGGCAACACTGAAGCTTTCTTT. This translates into CASSSRTGGNTEAFF. V is TRBV5-1 and J is TRBJ1-1; TRBD1 aligns across 11 bases. This CDR3 has 15 residues. V dropped 3 bases and J dropped 2; count of bases not matched to a gene: 3. Germline CDR1 reads SGHRS; CDR2 reads YFSETQ. Using reference TRBV5-1 and TRBJ1-1 for the parts outside the CDR3, the full variable domain is KAGVTQTPRYLIKTRGQQVTLSCSPISGHRSVSWYQQTPGQGLQFLFEYFSETQRNKGNFPGRFSGRQFSNSRSEMNVSTLELGDSALYLCASSSRTGGNTEAFFGQGTRLTVV.

The chain joins TRBV25-1 to TRBJ1-1, with 8 nucleotides matching TRBD1. The trim removed 5 bases at V and 5 bases at J, leaving 4 bases unmatched. The CDR3 is 13 amino acids. Per the germline V gene, CDR1 is MGHDK and CDR2 is SYGVNS. The CDR3 sequence is CASSPQGGTEAFF. As DNA, the CDR3 is TGTGCCAGCAGTCCACAGGGGGGGACTGAAGCTTTCTTT. Using reference TRBV25-1 and TRBJ1-1 for the parts outside the CDR3, the full variable domain is EADIYQTPRYLVIGTGKKITLECSQTMGHDKMYWYQQDPGMELHLIHYSYGVNSTEKGDLSSESTVSRIRTEHFPLTLESARPSHTSQYLCASSPQGGTEAFFGQGTRLTVV.

In this sample, this clone turned up a few times. This chain uses TRBV2 with TRBJ1-5; the D gene is possibly TRBD1 (5 bases). The ends were cut back, 6 bases at V and 6 bases at J, with 15 bases in the middle. This CDR3 has 14 residues. The V gene's germline CDR1 is SNHLY and CDR2 FYNNEI. CDR3 in DNA: TGTGCCAGCAGCCTTGGGGCAGGCGGTCAGCCCCAGCATTTT. It codes for CASSLGAGGQPQHF.

This chain connects TRBV5-1 to TRBJ2-1, with 14 positions matching TRBD2. The CDR3 runs to 17 residues. V lost 3 bases and J lost 8; bases outside the gene matches: 10. Germline V lookup: CDR1 SGHRS, CDR2 YFSETQ. CDR3 sequence reads: CASSSYSTSGGADEQFF. Written as DNA, the CDR3 is TGCGCCAGCAGCTCATACTCGACTAGCGGGGGGGCCGATGAGCAGTTCTTC. The variable domain in full, completed from reference TRBV5-1 and TRBJ2-1, reads KAGVTQTPRYLIKTRGQQVTLSCSPISGHRSVSWYQQTPGQGLQFLFEYFSETQRNKGNFPGRFSGRQFSNSRSEMNVSTLELGDSALYLCASSSYSTSGGADEQFFGPGTRLTVL.